This TCR beta chain was sequenced in a study of identical twins (dated by TCRdb to the mid-2010s). For the study in its entirety: To test whether fetal clonotypes persist, the study used deep sequencing on TCR alpha and beta repertoires from monozygotic twins, unrelated adults of various ages, and cord blood. To rule out contamination, the twin experiments were replicated at different times with different library preparation protocols. The research as a whole found: Because the same donors could not be followed over many years, the conclusions depended on cross-sectional statistical analysis. Invariant T cells such as MAIT and iNKT could partly confound zero-insertion analyses, although diverse VJ usage argued against such confounding for most clonotypes. In beta out-of-frame sequences, excess twin sharing was weaker, because having fewer shared sequences lowered the signal-to-noise ratio. Fewer insertions were carried by abundant cord blood beta clonotypes; a weaker similar trend was observed in young adult naive repertoires, while no such trend was observed in memory repertoires. Recombination models systematically underestimated out-of-frame TCR alpha sharing in monozygotic twins but agreed with sharing between unrelated individuals. Out-of-frame TCR alpha sequences shared between twins showed an excess of low generation-probability sequences compared with coincidental sharing between unrelated individuals.

This clonotype was counted between two and nine times. No antigen is known for it. Within one base of it there is no much larger clone, and no base qualities were kept. Every donor in the study was a healthy Caucasian. Three pairs of female monozygotic twins, all aged roughly 18 to 29 years, were included in the twin cohort. Positive isolation kits from Invitrogen were used to isolate CD4+ and CD8+ T cell populations. Libraries were constructed by 5' RACE. Sequencing was carried out with an Illumina HiSeq 2000. A universal primer binding site was added through template switching, and the final cDNA carried a unique molecular identifier so that TCR cDNA molecules could be counted accurately. First-strand cDNA for TCR alpha and beta chains was synthesized from specific primers in the conserved constant-segment region. To control for contamination, every cDNA library carried two barcodes: a SMART-Mk sample barcode plus Illumina barcodes. TruSeq adapter sequences along with Illumina sample barcodes were introduced in two successive PCR steps. TCR alpha and beta cDNA libraries were sequenced on the Illumina HiSeq platform with custom primers. Under the source paper's analysis protocol: MiGEC processed the raw reads to extract unique molecular identifiers, while MiXCR was used to determine the CDR3 positions. Recombination models were inferred per individual with the repgenHMM and IGoR tools using an EM algorithm. The tcR package in R was used for shared clonotype analysis, with sharing normalized by the product of cloneset sizes. To study raw recombination without the effects of thymic and clonal selection, out-of-frame nonproductive sequences were analyzed. TCRdb reanalyzed the raw reads on its own, using fastp at Q25 for trimming and MiXCR for clone calling, and kept in-frame beta chains. One record per CDR3 amino acid sequence lists the most common genes and DNA. None of the V and J calls come from the authors' own analysis; TCRdb made them. In this sample the table shows roughly 290,000 distinct CDR3 sequences, roughly 9.8% of which occur a single time. The biggest ten clones account for roughly 7% of the sample.

The sample also formed part of further work on yellow fever vaccine responses in identical twins. Per the second study: According to the authors, in identical twins the way T cells responded to vaccination appeared partly convergent and partly personalized. The study precisely tracked vaccine-responding T cell clones in identical twins.

This TCR was sampled from a woman in her late teens or twenties in good health. Sequenced sample: CD8+ T cells sorted from blood.

The CDR3 region has the sequence CASSLPRDRAWTGELFF. The DNA sequence is given as TGTGCCAGCAGCCTTCCCCGGGACAGGGCTTGGACCGGGGAGCTGTTTTTT. In this chain, TRBV6-1 is recombined with TRBJ2-2, and 9 bases in between align with TRBD1. Trimming leaves V shorter by 6 bases and J shorter by 5 bases, with the junction holding 13 bases beyond the gene matches. The CDR3 sequence holds 17 residues, the cysteine and phenylalanine included. This entry keeps only the CDR3 DNA: 51 bases, framed from base 1. The germline V gene sets CDR1 to MNHNS and CDR2 to SASEGT.